This T cell receptor beta chain emerged from a study of blood T cell repertoires in COVID-19. Whole-study context: Donors in the United States, Italy and Spain gave samples during acute or convalescent COVID-19. T cells, B-cell-depleted T cells, or PBMCs supplied cDNA or gDNA.

The CDR3 contains 14 residues. Germline CDR1 MNHEY, CDR2 SVGEGT. V was pared by 2 bases and J by 6 bases, with 4 bases of the junction left unmatched. As handled by the study authors: Reference gene primers were amplified, and this amplification served to estimate nucleated cell counts. Sequencing was performed with immunoSEQ multiplex PCR; in TCRdb, only in-frame clones are kept and a portion is missing. D and trimming were read from the DNA, whereas the V and J calls and clone size are those reported in that table. The table shows 200,000 or so clones, with roughly 80% occurring only once. Sequencing was carried out using peripheral blood. This rearrangement joins TRBV6-2 or TRBV6-3 to TRBJ1-2; 9 nucleotides line up with TRBD1. The receptor was derived from a human donor in a cohort sampled during active COVID-19. The CDR3 protein is CASSYGTGYHGYTF. In nucleotides, the CDR3 is TGTGCCAGCAGTTACGGGACAGGGTACCATGGCTACACCTTC.